The TCR beta chain under discussion was sequenced for a study of blood T cells in healthy people across ages. The CDR3 length is 16 residues. With 3 bases clipped from V and 2 bases from J, the junction kept 5 bases outside the gene matches. The second PCR ran roughly 7 to 12 cycles with a sample-barcoded 5' primer and J-beta primers. TCRdb reprocessed the 5' RACE reads via MiXCR and lists one record per CDR3 protein. This table holds approximately 880,000 distinct CDR3 sequences, approximately 49% found once. The sequenced sample consisted of blood. The sequence derives from a man aged 25-45 years in good health. The chain combines TRBV12-3 or TRBV12-4 with TRBJ1-5; 9 nucleotides agree with TRBD1. The CDR3 region is CASSLIWTGGNQPQHF. The CDR3 nucleotides are TGTGCCAGCAGTTTGATCTGGACAGGGGGCAATCAGCCCCAGCATTTT.